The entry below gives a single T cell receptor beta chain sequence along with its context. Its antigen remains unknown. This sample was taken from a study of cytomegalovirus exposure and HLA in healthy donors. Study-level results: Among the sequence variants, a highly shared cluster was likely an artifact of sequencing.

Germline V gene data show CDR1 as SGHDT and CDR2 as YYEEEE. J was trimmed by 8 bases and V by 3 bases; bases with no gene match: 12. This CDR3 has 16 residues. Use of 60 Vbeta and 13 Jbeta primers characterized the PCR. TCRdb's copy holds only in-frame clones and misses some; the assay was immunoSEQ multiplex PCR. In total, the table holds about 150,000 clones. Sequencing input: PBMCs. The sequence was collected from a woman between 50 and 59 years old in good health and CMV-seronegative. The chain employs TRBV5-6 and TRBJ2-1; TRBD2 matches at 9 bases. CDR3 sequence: CASSSPSGDRRYEQFF. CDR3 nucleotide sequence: TGTGCCAGCAGCTCCCCTAGCGGGGACAGACGGTATGAGCAGTTCTTC.